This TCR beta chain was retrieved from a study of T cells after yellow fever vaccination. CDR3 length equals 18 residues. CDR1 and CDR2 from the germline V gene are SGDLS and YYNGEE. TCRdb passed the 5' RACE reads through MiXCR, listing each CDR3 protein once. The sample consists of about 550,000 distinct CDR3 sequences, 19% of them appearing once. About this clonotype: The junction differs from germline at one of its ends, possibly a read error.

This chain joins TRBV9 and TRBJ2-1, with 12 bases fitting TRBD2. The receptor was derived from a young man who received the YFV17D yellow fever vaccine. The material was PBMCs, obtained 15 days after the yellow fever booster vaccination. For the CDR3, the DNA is TGTGCCAGCTGCGTAGGGACTAGCGGGTATCTCTTTGTGGATGAGCAGTTCTTC. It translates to CASCVGTSGYLFVDEQFF.